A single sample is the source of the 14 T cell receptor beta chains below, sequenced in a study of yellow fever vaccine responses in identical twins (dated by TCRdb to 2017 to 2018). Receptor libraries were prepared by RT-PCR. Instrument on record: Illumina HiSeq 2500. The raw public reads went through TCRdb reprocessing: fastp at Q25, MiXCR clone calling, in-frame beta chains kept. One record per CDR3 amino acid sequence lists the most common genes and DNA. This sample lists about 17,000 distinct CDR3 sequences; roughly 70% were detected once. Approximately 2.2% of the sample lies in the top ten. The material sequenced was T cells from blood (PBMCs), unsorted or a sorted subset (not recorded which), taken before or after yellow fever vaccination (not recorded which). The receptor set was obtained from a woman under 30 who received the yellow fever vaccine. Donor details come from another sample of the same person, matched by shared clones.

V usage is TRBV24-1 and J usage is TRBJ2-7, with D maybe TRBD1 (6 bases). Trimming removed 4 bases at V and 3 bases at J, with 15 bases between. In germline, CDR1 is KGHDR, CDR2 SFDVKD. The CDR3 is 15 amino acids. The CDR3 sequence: CATSEGRGSFYEQYF. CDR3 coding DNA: TGTGCCACCAGTGAGGGCAGGGGATCATTCTACGAGCAGTACTTC.

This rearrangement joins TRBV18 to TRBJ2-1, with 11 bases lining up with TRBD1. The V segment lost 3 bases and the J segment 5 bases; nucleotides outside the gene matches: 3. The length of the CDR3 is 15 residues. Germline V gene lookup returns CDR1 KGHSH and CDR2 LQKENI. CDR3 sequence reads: CASSPGTGGDNEQFF. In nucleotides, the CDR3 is TGTGCCAGCTCACCCGGGACAGGGGGTGACAATGAGCAGTTCTTC.

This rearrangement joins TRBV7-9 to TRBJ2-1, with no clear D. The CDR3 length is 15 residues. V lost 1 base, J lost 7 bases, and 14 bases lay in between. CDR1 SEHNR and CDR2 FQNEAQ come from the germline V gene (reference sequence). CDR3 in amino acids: CASSLGRRWQNEQFF. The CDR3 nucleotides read TGTGCCAGCAGCTTAGGTAGACGGTGGCAAAATGAGCAGTTCTTC. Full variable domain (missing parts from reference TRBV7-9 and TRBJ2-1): DTGVSQNPRHKITKRGQNVTFRCDPISEHNRLYWYRQTLGQGPEFLTYFQNEAQLEKSRLLSDRFSAERPKGSFSTLEIQRTEQGDSAMYLCASSLGRRWQNEQFFGPGTRLTVL.

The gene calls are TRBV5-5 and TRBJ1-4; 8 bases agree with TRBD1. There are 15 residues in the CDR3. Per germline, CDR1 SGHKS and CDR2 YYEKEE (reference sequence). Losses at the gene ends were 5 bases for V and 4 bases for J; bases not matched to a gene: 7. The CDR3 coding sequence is TGTGCCAGCAGGTCAGGGGGCGCCGGTAATGAAAAACTGTTTTTT. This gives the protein CASRSGGAGNEKLFF.

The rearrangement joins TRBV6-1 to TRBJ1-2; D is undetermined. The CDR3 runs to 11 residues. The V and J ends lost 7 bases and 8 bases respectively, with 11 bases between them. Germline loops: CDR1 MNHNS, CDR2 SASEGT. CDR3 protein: CASTDTGGYTF. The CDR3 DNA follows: TGTGCCAGCACCGACACCGGGGGCTACACCTTC.

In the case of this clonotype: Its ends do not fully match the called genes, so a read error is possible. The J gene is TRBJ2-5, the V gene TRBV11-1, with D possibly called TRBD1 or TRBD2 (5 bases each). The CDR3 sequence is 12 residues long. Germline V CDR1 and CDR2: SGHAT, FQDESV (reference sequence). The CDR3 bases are TGTGCCGTCCTTCGGGACGAAAAAAAGAAGGACTTC. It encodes CAVLRDEKKKDF. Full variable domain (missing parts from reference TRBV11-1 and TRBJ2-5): EAEVAQSPRYKITEKSQAVAFWCDPISGHATLYWYRQILGQGPELLVQFQDESVVDDSQLPKDRFSAERLKGVDSTLKIQPAELGDSAMYLCAVLRDEKKKDFGPGTRLLVL.

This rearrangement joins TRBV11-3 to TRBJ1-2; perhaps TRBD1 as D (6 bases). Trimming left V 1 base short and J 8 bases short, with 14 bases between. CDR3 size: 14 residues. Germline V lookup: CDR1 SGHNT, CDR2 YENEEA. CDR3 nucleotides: TGTGCCAGCAGCTTAGGGGTGCAGGGGTACGGCTACACCTTC. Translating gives CASSLGVQGYGYTF.

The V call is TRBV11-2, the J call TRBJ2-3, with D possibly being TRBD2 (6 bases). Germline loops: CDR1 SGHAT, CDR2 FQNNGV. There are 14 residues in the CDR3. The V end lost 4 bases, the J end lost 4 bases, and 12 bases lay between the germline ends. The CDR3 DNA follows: TGTGCCAGCAGCTCCGGGACTGACCCAGATACGCAGTATTTT. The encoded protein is CASSSGTDPDTQYF.

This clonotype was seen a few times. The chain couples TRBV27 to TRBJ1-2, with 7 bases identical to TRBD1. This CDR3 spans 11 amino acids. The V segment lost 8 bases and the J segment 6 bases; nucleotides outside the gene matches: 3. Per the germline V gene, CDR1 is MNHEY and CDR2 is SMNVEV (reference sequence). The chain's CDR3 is CASGTGDGYTF. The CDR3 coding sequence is TGTGCCAGCGGTACAGGGGATGGCTACACCTTC.

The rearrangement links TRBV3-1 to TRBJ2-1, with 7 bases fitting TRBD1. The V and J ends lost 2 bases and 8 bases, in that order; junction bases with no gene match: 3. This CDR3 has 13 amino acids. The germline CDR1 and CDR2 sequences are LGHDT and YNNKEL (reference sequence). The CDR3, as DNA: TGTGCCAGCAGCCAATACAGGGGCGATGAGCAGTTCTTC. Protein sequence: CASSQYRGDEQFF.

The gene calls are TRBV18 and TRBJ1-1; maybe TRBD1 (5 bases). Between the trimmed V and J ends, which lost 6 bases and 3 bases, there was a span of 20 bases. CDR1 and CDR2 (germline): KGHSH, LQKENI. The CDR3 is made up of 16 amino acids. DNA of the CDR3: TGTGCCAGCTCGCACCGCCTCGGGGGTGCGGACACTGAAGCTTTCTTT. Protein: CASSHRLGGADTEAFF.

The CDR3 DNA follows: TGCAGTGCAACGCCGTACAATGAGCAGTTCTTC. This sequence encodes CSATPYNEQFF. The rearrangement uses TRBV20-1 and TRBJ2-1; D remains ambiguous. Deletions cut 6 bases from V and 4 bases from J, with 7 bases between. Per the germline V gene, CDR1 is DFQATT and CDR2 is SNEGSKA (reference sequence). This CDR3 spans 11 amino acids.

The CDR3 loop is CASSPRGGNEQFF. The DNA of the CDR3 is TGTGCCAGCAGTCCCCGGGGGGGGAATGAGCAGTTCTTC. The V call is TRBV28, the J call TRBJ2-1; 8 bases align to TRBD2. V shed 5 bases, J shed 7 bases, and the junction held 4 bases outside the gene matches. Germline V gives CDR1 MDHEN, CDR2 SYDVKM. The CDR3 sequence is 13 residues long.

The CDR3 loop reads CASSLDMGMGNEQFF. The CDR3 DNA is TGTGCCAGCAGCCTTGACATGGGTATGGGTAATGAGCAGTTCTTC. The chain uses TRBV7-9 and TRBJ2-1; D not certain. The CDR3 is 15 amino acids. Germline lookup yields CDR1 SEHNR and CDR2 FQNEAQ (reference sequence). Trimming took 5 bases from V and 7 from J, leaving 18 bases between them.